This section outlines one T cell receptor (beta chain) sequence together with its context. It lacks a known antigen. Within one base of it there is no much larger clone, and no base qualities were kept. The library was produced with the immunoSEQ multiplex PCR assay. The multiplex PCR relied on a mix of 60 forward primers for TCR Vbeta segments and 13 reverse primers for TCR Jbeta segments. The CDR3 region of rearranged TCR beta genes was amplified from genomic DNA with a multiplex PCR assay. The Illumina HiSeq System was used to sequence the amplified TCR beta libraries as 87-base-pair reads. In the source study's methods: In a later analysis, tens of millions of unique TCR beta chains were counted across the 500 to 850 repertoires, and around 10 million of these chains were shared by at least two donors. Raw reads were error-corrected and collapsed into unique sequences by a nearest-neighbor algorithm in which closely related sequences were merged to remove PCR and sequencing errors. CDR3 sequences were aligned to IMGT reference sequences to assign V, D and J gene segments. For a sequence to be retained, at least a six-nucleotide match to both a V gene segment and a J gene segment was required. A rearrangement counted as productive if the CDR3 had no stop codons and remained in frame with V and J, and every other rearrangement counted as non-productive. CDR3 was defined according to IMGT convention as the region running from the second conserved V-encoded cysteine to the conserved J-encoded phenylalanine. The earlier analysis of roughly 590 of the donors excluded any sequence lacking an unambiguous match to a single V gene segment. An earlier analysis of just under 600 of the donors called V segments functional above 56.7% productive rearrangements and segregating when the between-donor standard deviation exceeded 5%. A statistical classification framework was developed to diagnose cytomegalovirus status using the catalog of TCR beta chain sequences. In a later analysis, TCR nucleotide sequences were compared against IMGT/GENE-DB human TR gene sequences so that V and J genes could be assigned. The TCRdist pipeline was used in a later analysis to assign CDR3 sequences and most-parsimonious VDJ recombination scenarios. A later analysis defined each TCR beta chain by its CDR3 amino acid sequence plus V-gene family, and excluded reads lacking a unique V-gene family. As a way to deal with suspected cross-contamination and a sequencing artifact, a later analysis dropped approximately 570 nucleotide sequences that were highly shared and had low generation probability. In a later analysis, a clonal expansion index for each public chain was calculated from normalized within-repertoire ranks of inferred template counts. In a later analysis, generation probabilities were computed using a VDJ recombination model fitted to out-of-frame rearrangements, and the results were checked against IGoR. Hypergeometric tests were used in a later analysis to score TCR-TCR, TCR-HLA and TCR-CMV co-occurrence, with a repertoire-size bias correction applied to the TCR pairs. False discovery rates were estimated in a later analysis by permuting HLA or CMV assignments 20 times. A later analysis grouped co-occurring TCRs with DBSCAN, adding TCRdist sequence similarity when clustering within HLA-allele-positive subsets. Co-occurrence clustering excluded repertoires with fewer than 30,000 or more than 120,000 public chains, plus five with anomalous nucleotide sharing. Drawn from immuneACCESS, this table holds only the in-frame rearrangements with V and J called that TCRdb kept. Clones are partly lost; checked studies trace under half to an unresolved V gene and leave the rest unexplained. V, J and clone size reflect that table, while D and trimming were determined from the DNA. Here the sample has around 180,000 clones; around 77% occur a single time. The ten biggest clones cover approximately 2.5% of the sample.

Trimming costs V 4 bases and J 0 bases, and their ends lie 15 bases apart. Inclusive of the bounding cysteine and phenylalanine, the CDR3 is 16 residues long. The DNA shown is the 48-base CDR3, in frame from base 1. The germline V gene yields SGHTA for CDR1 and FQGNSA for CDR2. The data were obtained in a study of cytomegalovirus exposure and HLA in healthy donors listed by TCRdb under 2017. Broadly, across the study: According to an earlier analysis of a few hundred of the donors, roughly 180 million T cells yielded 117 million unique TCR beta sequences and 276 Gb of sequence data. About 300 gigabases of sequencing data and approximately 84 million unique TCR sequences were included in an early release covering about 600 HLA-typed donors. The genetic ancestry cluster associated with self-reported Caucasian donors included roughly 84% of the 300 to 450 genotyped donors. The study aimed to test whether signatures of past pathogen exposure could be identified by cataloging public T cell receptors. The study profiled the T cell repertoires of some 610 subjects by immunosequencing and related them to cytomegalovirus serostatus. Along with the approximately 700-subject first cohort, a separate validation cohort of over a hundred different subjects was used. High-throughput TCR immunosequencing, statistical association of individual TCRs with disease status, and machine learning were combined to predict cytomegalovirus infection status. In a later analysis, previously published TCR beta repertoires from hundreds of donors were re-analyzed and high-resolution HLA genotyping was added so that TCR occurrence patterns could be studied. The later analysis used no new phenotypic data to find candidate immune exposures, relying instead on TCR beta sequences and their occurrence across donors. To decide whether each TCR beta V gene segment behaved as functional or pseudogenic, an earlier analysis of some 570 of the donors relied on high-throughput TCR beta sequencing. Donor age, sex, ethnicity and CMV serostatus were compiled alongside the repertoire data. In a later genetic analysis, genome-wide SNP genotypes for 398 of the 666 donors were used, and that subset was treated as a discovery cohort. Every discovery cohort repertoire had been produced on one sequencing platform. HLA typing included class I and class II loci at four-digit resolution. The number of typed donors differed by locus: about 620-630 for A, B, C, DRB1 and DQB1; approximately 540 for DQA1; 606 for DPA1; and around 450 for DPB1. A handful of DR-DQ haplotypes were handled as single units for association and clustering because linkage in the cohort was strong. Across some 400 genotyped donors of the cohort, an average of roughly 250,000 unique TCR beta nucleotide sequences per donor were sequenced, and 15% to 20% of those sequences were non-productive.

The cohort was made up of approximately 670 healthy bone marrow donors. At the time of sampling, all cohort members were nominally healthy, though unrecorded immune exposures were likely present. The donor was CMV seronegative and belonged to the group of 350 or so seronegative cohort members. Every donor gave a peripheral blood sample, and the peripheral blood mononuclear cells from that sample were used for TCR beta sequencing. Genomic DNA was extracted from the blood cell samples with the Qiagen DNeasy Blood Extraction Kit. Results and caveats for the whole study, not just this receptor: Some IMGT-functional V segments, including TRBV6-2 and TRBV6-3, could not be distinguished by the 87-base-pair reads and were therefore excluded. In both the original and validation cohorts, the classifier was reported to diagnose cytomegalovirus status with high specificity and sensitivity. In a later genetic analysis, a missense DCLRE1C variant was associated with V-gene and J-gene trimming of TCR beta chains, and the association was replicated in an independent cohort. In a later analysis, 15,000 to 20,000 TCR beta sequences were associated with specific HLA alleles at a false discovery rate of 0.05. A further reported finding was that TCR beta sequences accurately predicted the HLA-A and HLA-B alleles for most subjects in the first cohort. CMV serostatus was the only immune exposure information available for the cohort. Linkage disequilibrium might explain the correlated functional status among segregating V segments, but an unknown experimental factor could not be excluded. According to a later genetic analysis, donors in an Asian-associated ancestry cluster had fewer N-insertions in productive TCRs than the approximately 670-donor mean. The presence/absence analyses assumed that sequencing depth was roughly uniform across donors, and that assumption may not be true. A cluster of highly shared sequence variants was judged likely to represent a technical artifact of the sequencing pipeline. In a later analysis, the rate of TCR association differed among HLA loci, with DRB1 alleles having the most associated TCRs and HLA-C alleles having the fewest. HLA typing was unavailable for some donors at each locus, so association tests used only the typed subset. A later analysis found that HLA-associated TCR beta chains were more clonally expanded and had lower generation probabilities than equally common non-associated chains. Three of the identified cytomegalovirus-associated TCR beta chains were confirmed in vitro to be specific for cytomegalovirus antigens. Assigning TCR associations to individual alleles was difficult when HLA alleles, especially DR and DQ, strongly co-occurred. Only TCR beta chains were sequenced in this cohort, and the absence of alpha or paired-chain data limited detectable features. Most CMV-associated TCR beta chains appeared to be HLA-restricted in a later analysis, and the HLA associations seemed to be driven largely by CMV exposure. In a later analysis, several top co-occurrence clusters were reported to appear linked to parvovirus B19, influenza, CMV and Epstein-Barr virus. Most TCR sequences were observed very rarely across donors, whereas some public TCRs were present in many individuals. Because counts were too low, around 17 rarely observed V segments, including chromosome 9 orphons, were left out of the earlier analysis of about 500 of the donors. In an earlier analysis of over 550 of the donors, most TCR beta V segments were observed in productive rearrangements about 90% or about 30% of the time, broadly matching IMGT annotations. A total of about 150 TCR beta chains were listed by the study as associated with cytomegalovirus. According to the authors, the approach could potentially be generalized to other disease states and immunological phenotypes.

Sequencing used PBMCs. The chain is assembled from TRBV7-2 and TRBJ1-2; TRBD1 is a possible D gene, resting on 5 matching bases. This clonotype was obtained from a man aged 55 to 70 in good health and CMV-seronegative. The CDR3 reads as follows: CASSSLVGVPNYGYTF. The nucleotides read TGTGCCAGCAGCTCCTTGGTAGGGGTCCCTAACTATGGCTACACCTTC.